This T cell receptor (beta chain) was documented in a study of shared clonotypes between healthy human individuals. Whole-study context: Every donor yielded three CD4 naive, three CD4 memory, two CD8 naive and one CD8 memory plate.

Naive CD8 cells lacked CD45RO, underwent positive selection for CCR7 and left out terminally differentiated effector memory CD45RA+ cells. The CDR3 runs 15 residues. Germline CDR1 is MDHEN and CDR2 is SYDVKM. The V and J ends lost 3 bases and 4 bases respectively, with 13 bases between them. As for this clone: Its antigen is unknown.

The study, taken as a whole, reports: Read depth was anticipated to influence clonotype sharing among donors. Only blood underwent sampling, and tissue repertoires likely differ.

Generated by immunoSEQ multiplex PCR, the TCRdb table keeps only in-frame clones and is missing some. The profile covers about 2.1 million clones, with around 95% appearing a single time and under 2% taken by the ten largest. Sequencing used naive CD8+ T cells from PBMCs. This TCR was recovered from a man aged 18 to 30 in good health. Some clones in this sample may be carry-over from other donors' samples. This chain uses TRBV28 with TRBJ2-1; a weak D match, TRBD1 (6 bases). The CDR3 sequence: CASSFLQGSYNEQFF. The CDR3 nucleotides read TGTGCCAGCAGTTTCCTTCAGGGGTCATACAATGAGCAGTTCTTC. The entire variable domain, with the rest obtained from reference TRBV28 and TRBJ2-1, is as follows: DVKVTQSSRYLVKRTGEKVFLECVQDMDHENMFWYRQDPGLGLRLIYFSYDVKMKEKGDIPEGYSVSREKKERFSLILESASTNQTSMYLCASSFLQGSYNEQFFGPGTRLTVL.